Below, 22 T cell receptor beta chains from the same sample are listed, as sequenced in a study of cytomegalovirus exposure and HLA in healthy donors. 13 Jbeta primers and 60 Vbeta primers were used for the PCR. Repertoires were generated with immunoSEQ multiplex PCR, while TCRdb's copy carries only in-frame clones and drops some. The table lists about 200,000 clones, 75% to 90% of them singletons, with approximately 0.31% in the top ten. The sample comprised PBMCs. The origin of the receptors is a woman aged 25 to 45 in good health and CMV-seronegative.

J is TRBJ1-2 and V is TRBV5-5; D gene unclear. Germline-derived CDR1 and CDR2 are SGHKS and YYEKEE (reference sequence). This CDR3 region has 15 residues. Trimming took 0 bases from V and 1 from J, leaving 10 bases between them. This CDR3 is CASSLGGAHNYGYTF. As DNA, the CDR3 is TGTGCCAGCAGCTTGGGAGGTGCCCATAACTATGGCTACACCTTC.

The V gene is TRBV9, the J gene TRBJ2-2; 9 nucleotides align to TRBD2. CDR3 size: 17 residues. V shed 2 bases, J shed 4 bases, and the junction held 9 bases outside the gene matches. Germline V gene lookup returns CDR1 SGDLS and CDR2 YYNGEE. The DNA of the CDR3 is TGTGCCAGCAGCGTGGGGGCTAGCGGGGCAAGCACCGGGGAGCTGTTTTTT. This translates into CASSVGASGASTGELFF.

This chain connects TRBV14 to TRBJ2-3; D is perhaps TRBD2 (6 bases). Germline V gene sequence: CDR1 SGHDN, CDR2 FVKESK. This CDR3 has 15 residues. V dropped 4 bases and J dropped 2 bases, with 13 bases sitting between them. The CDR3 sequence: CASSPQIAVTDTQYF. As DNA, the CDR3 is TGTGCCAGCAGCCCCCAAATAGCGGTCACAGATACGCAGTATTTT.

For this clone: The identical CDR3 is also encoded by other nucleotide sequences in the sample. The gene calls are TRBV9 and TRBJ2-7, with 9 bases fitting TRBD1. The J segment lost 1 base and the V segment lost 3 bases, leaving 5 bases of the junction unmatched. The length of the CDR3 is 15 residues. Germline CDR1 reads SGDLS; CDR2 reads YYNGEE. The CDR3 here is CASSATGQGSYEQYF. CDR3 coding DNA: TGTGCCAGCAGCGCCACGGGACAGGGATCCTACGAGCAGTACTTC. Full variable domain (outside the CDR3, taken from reference TRBV9 and TRBJ2-7): DSGVTQTPKHLITATGQRVTLRCSPRSGDLSVYWYQQSLDQGLQFLIQYYNGEERAKGNILERFSAQQFPDLHSELNLSSLELGDSALYFCASSATGQGSYEQYFGPGTRLTVT.

The chain is built from TRBV7-8 and TRBJ2-5, with a tentative D call TRBD2 (6 bases). The CDR3 contains 15 residues. Germline CDR1 and CDR2: SGHVS and FQNEAQ. Trimming took 2 bases from V and 1 from J, leaving 11 bases between them. The CDR3, as DNA: TGTGCCAGCAGCTTACCGGGGGTACCCCAAGAGACCCAGTACTTC. Encoded protein: CASSLPGVPQETQYF.

The chain couples TRBV2 to TRBJ2-5, with D uncertain. The end of the DNA fits TRBJ2-7 better, so the J call may be wrong. The CDR3 runs 12 residues. Germline V gene lookup returns CDR1 SNHLY and CDR2 FYNNEI. The CDR3 protein is CASGQRTYEQYF. CDR3 sequence (DNA): TGTGCCAGCGGCCAGCGAACCTACGAGCAGTACTTC.

This sequence joins TRBV16 and TRBJ2-1; 7 bases agree with TRBD1. Per the germline V gene, CDR1 is KGHSY and CDR2 is FQNENV. J was trimmed by 6 bases and V by 4 bases; bases with no gene match: 6. The CDR3 loop spans 14 amino acids. This CDR3 reads CASSRDRVGNEQFF. The CDR3 region has the DNA TGTGCCAGCAGCCGAGACAGGGTGGGCAATGAGCAGTTCTTC.

This clone was observed a single time. The rearrangement uses TRBV28 and TRBJ2-3; D is unclear. There are 12 residues in the CDR3. V dropped 4 bases and J dropped 2 bases, with 4 bases sitting between them. Per germline, CDR1 MDHEN and CDR2 SYDVKM. In DNA, the CDR3 is TGTGCCAGCAGTTCTCCCACAGATACGCAGTATTTT. Amino acids: CASSSPTDTQYF. Complete variable domain (other parts from reference TRBV28 and TRBJ2-3): DVKVTQSSRYLVKRTGEKVFLECVQDMDHENMFWYRQDPGLGLRLIYFSYDVKMKEKGDIPEGYSVSREKKERFSLILESASTNQTSMYLCASSSPTDTQYFGPGTRLTVL.

This sequence joins TRBV19 and TRBJ2-2; TRBD1 agrees at 7 bases. J gave up 0 bases and V 1 base, and 11 bases lay outside the gene matches. Germline V gene lookup returns CDR1 LNHDA and CDR2 SQIVND (reference sequence). The CDR3 totals 19 residues. CDR3 nucleotide sequence: TGTGCCAGTAGTATAGGGCCCTTGAAGACAGGGTCGAACACCGGGGAGCTGTTTTTT. Its translation is CASSIGPLKTGSNTGELFF.

The J gene is TRBJ1-2, the V gene TRBV4-2, with a possible D match to TRBD1 (5 bases). The CDR3 sequence is 16 residues long. Germline V gene sequence: CDR1 LGHNA, CDR2 YNFKEQ. Between the trimmed V and J ends, which lost 0 bases and 3 bases, there was a span of 14 bases. This CDR3 is CASSQDRQGRYYGYTF. CDR3 in DNA: TGTGCCAGCAGCCAAGATCGGCAGGGAAGATACTATGGCTACACCTTC.

The V gene is TRBV5-1, the J gene TRBJ1-2, with 7 bases that match TRBD1. Per germline, CDR1 SGHRS and CDR2 YFSETQ. Unmatched junction bases numbered 10, after V lost 2 bases and J lost 6 bases. The CDR3 has 15 residues. The CDR3 is CASSFRDSRRDGYTF. Here the CDR3 DNA reads TGCGCCAGCAGCTTTAGGGACAGCCGCCGGGATGGCTACACCTTC.

The rearrangement uses TRBV7-9 and TRBJ2-7, with a possible D match to TRBD2 (5 bases). Trimming took off 5 bases at V and 2 bases at J, with 16 bases between the two ends. The CDR3 loop spans 15 amino acids. Germline V lookup: CDR1 SEHNR, CDR2 FQNEAQ (reference sequence). DNA for the CDR3: TGTGCCAGCAGCCCGCCGGAGGCTGCCACCTACGAGCAGTACTTC. Translated: CASSPPEAATYEQYF.

The chain has TRBV7-9 and TRBJ1-2; TRBD1 matches 8 bases. Trimming cost V 5 bases and J 5 bases; bases outside gene matches: 10. This CDR3 contains 15 residues. CDR1 and CDR2 from the germline V gene are SEHNR and FQNEAQ (reference sequence). Here the CDR3 reads CASSPKQGGSYGYTF. The DNA of the CDR3 is TGTGCCAGCAGCCCGAAACAGGGGGGCTCGTATGGCTACACCTTC.

J is TRBJ2-4 and V is TRBV2, with D tentatively TRBD1 (6 bases). V was clipped by 2 bases and J by 0 bases, with 14 bases between them. This CDR3 contains 17 residues. CDR1 is SNHLY and CDR2 is FYNNEI in the germline V gene. CDR3 region: CASSELGDTEAKNIQYF. In DNA form, the CDR3 reads TGTGCCAGCAGTGAACTGGGGGACACTGAAGCCAAAAACATTCAGTACTTC.

This chain connects TRBV6-6 to TRBJ2-1; no firm D call. Trimming removed 5 bases at V and 6 bases at J, with 5 bases between. Germline lookup yields CDR1 MNHNY and CDR2 SVGAGI (reference sequence). CDR3 length: 11 amino acids. The DNA of the CDR3 is TGTGCCAGCAGTATACTCAATGAGCAGTTCTTC. This gives the protein CASSILNEQFF.

V is TRBV9 and J is TRBJ2-7, with TRBD2 identical over 11 bases. The germline V gene encodes CDR1 SGDLS and CDR2 YYNGEE. The J segment lost 3 bases and the V segment lost 4 bases, leaving 6 bases of the junction unmatched. This CDR3 spans 15 amino acids. The CDR3 sequence is CASSPGLADYYEQYF. Here the CDR3 DNA reads TGTGCCAGCAGCCCGGGACTAGCGGACTACTACGAGCAGTACTTC.

The V gene is TRBV5-6, the J gene TRBJ2-1, with D possibly matching TRBD1 (6 bases). Per the germline V gene, CDR1 is SGHDT and CDR2 is YYEEEE. This CDR3 has 17 amino acids. Trimming shortened V by 2 bases and J by 4 bases, and 19 bases separated the two germline ends. CDR3 residues: CASSFGSGALVYNEQFF. DNA for the CDR3: TGTGCCAGCAGCTTCGGCTCAGGGGCCCTAGTTTACAATGAGCAGTTCTTC. The full variable domain, its missing parts supplied by reference TRBV5-6 and TRBJ2-1, is DAGVTQSPTHLIKTRGQQVTLRCSPKSGHDTVSWYQQALGQGPQFIFQYYEEEERQRGNFPDRFSGHQFPNYSSELNVNALLLGDSALYLCASSFGSGALVYNEQFFGPGTRLTVL.

This chain uses TRBV27 with TRBJ2-7, with TRBD2 matching 8 bases. The germline V gene has CDR1 MNHEY and CDR2 SMNVEV (reference sequence). CDR3 length: 15 residues. Unmatched junction bases numbered 12, after V lost 6 bases and J lost 5 bases. The CDR3 loop reads CASSPFREGSDEQYF. In nucleotides, the CDR3 is TGTGCCAGCAGCCCCTTCCGGGAGGGCTCGGACGAGCAGTACTTC.

V is TRBV11-2 and J is TRBJ2-7; 14 bases are a match to TRBD2. V dropped 10 bases and J dropped 2; count of bases not matched to a gene: 16. This CDR3 contains 18 residues. Germline CDR1 SGHAT, CDR2 FQNNGV. CDR3 in amino acids: CATRAGTSGRINTYEQYF. CDR3 in DNA: TGTGCCACCAGGGCCGGGACTAGCGGGAGAATTAATACCTACGAGCAGTACTTC.

The chain is built from TRBV6-1 and TRBJ2-7; weak D call: TRBD2 (5 bases). The germline gives CDR1 MNHNS, CDR2 SASEGT. V lost 2 bases and J 0 bases, leaving 17 bases between the germline ends. The CDR3 covers 17 residues. The CDR3 DNA reads TGTGCCAGCAGTGAAATCGGAGGACCGCCGAGCTCCTACGAGCAGTACTTC. Translating gives CASSEIGGPPSSYEQYF.

The J gene is TRBJ2-5, the V gene TRBV5-4, with 7 bases that match TRBD2. This CDR3 has 13 residues. The germline V gene has CDR1 SGHNT and CDR2 YYREEE (reference sequence). V dropped 4 bases and J dropped 0; count of bases not matched to a gene: 0. The CDR3 DNA is TGTGCCAGCAGCCTAGCGGACCAAGAGACCCAGTACTTC. Translating it yields CASSLADQETQYF.

This clone has a single count. V gene TRBV5-6 combines with J gene TRBJ1-4; D possibly corresponds to TRBD1 (6 bases). Germline-derived CDR1 and CDR2 are SGHDT and YYEEEE. The CDR3 consists of 13 residues. V was cut by 4 bases and J by 10 bases, with 14 bases left in between. The CDR3 coding sequence is TGTGCCAGCAGCCTAGGGACACTAGGAAAACTGTTTTTT. Protein sequence: CASSLGTLGKLFF.